This T cell receptor beta chain was identified in a study of technical replicates of blood from several donors. This CDR3 region has 14 residues. CDR1 is SGHRS, CDR2 YFSETQ, per germline. Trimming took 0 bases from V and 3 from J, leaving 7 bases between them. The table came from immunoSEQ multiplex PCR; TCRdb's copy has only in-frame clones and leaves some out. Counted here are tens of thousands of clones, approximately 91% occurring once; the ten biggest clones make up 0.3% to 0.5%. The V gene is TRBV5-1, the J gene TRBJ1-5; D call uncertain. The source material was T cells isolated from PBMCs. The sequence derives from a human donor in good health. Here the CDR3 DNA reads TGCGCCAGCAGCTTGGGGACTCTCAATCAGCCCCAGCATTTT. Its protein product is CASSLGTLNQPQHF.